This T cell receptor beta chain was recorded in a study of blood T cell repertoires in COVID-19. Study-wide background: COVID-19 samples collected from the United States, Italy and Spain covered acute and convalescent phases.

V lost 6 bases and J lost 7; bases outside the gene matches: 7. Germline V gives CDR1 MDHEN, CDR2 SYDVKM. CDR3 size: 14 residues. Seattle participants joined during active infection and were tracked over time. How the authors handled the data: Amplification from reference gene primers served as the basis for estimated nucleated cell counts. The repertoire was sequenced with immunoSEQ multiplex PCR; TCRdb's copy has only in-frame clones and lacks some. The V and J calls and the clone size are those of that table, but D and trimming were determined from the DNA. This table holds 150,000 to 200,000 clones, roughly 87% found once.

The chain employs TRBV28 and TRBJ2-1; 9 nucleotides match TRBD2. The receptor's source is a woman in her seventies with COVID-19, enrolled during active disease. Specimen: peripheral blood. CDR3 sequence: CASRGGTSINEQFF. The CDR3 nucleotides are TGTGCCAGCAGAGGCGGGACTAGCATAAATGAGCAGTTCTTC.